These 25 T cell receptor beta chains originate from one sample sequenced in a study of T-cell memory formation after mild COVID-19. MiXCR, applied by TCRdb to the 5' RACE reads, yields one record per CDR3 protein. The table has about 350,000 distinct CDR3 sequences, 20% to 25% seen once; the top ten hold over 20%. Input material: PBMCs or a T cell subset sorted from them (not recorded which). All receptors derive from a man between 18 and 29 years old who had mild COVID-19 (a few samples of this study predate the infection). Cell type and time point are not known.

The chain employs TRBV5-1 and TRBJ2-2, with D hard to call. CDR1 and CDR2 from the germline V gene are SGHRS and YFSETQ. V shed 4 bases and J shed 5 bases, with 12 bases lying between them. This CDR3 is 14 amino acids long. CDR3 region: CASSHPDGTGELFF. As DNA, the CDR3 is TGCGCCAGCAGCCACCCCGACGGGACCGGGGAGCTGTTTTTT.

The chain has TRBV7-2 and TRBJ1-2, with 8 bases aligning to TRBD1. Germline V CDR1 and CDR2: SGHTA, FQGNSA. V shed 5 bases, J shed 7 bases, and the junction held 15 bases outside the gene matches. This CDR3 contains 16 residues. Here the CDR3 reads CASSRRRTGGFGGYTF. CDR3 DNA: TGTGCCAGCAGCCGCCGACGAACAGGGGGATTCGGTGGCTACACCTTC.

The chain recombines TRBV4-1 with TRBJ1-5; no clear D. This CDR3 spans 15 amino acids. V lost 5 bases, J lost 3 bases, and 14 bases lay in between. Germline CDR1 MGHRA, CDR2 YSYEKL. The CDR3 coding sequence is TGCGCCAGCAGCGTTGACTCCAGGATCAATCAGCCCCAGCATTTT. It translates to CASSVDSRINQPQHF.

This chain uses TRBV3-1 with TRBJ1-2; TRBD1 might be the D (5 bases). The length of the CDR3 is 14 residues. V lost 4 bases to trimming and J lost 5 bases, with 14 bases between them. The germline CDR1 and CDR2 sequences are LGHDT and YNNKEL (reference sequence). The CDR3 spells CASSPRDGEYGYTF. The CDR3 bases are TGTGCCAGCAGCCCCCGGGACGGAGAATATGGCTACACCTTC.

This clonotype came up a few times. The rearrangement joins TRBV12-3 or TRBV12-4 to TRBJ1-5, with 11 bases fitting TRBD1. The CDR3 is made up of 17 amino acids. V trimming: 4 bases; J trimming: 0 bases; junction bases outside the gene matches: 5. The CDR3 DNA is TGTGCCAGCAGTTCCGGACAGGGGGCATCTAGCAATCAGCCCCAGCATTTT. This translates into CASSSGQGASSNQPQHF.

This sequence joins TRBV9 and TRBJ2-3; TRBD2 matches 8 bases. This CDR3 is 17 amino acids long. Losses at the gene ends were 0 bases for V and 2 bases for J; bases not matched to a gene: 8. Germline lookup yields CDR1 SGDLS and CDR2 YYNGEE. In nucleotides, the CDR3 is TGTGCCAGCAGCGTAGACCCAGCGGGGGCCGCCACAGATACGCAGTATTTT. It encodes CASSVDPAGAATDTQYF.

This clonotype was detected a few times. The chain couples TRBV7-9 to TRBJ1-1, with D unresolved. The V end was cut by 3 bases, the J end by 1 base, with 9 bases between. Per the germline V gene, CDR1 is SEHNR and CDR2 is FQNEAQ (reference sequence). CDR3 size: 14 residues. The CDR3 protein is CASSFFQANTEAFF. The CDR3 DNA sequence: TGTGCCAGCAGCTTCTTCCAGGCGAACACTGAAGCTTTCTTT.

The chain employs TRBV7-2 and TRBJ1-2; 7 bases are shared with TRBD1. CDR3 size: 15 residues. The germline V gene encodes CDR1 SGHTA and CDR2 FQGNSA. V gave up 3 bases and J gave up 5 bases; unmatched junction bases: 9. The CDR3 region has the DNA TGTGCCAGCAGCTTGCAGGGGGACACACCTTATGGCTACACCTTC. Protein: CASSLQGDTPYGYTF.

The CDR3 coding sequence is TGCGCCAGCAGCCAAGAACAGATTGCCGTCGAGGGACTACTTCTTGAGCAGTACTTC. This sequence encodes CASSQEQIAVEGLLLEQYF. The chain links TRBV4-3 to TRBJ2-7; 7 nucleotides agree with TRBD2. Germline V gene lookup returns CDR1 LGHNA and CDR2 YSLEER. V shed 0 bases and J 7 bases; nucleotides not matched to a gene: 21. The CDR3 is made up of 19 amino acids.

This chain uses TRBV6-2 or TRBV6-3 with TRBJ2-3; D may be TRBD2 (5 bases). Germline V gene data show CDR1 as MNHEY and CDR2 as SVGEGT. V was cut by 6 bases and J by 6 bases, with 16 bases left in between. The CDR3 runs to 14 residues. The CDR3 spells CASSDMAGPDTQYF. The CDR3 DNA reads as TGTGCCAGCAGCGATATGGCGGGCCCTGATACGCAGTATTTT.

This clonotype has more than one count but fewer than ten. The gene calls are TRBV27 and TRBJ2-5, with D unclear. With 4 bases removed from V and 1 base from J, the gap between germline ends came to 7 bases. Germline assignment: CDR1 MNHEY and CDR2 SMNVEV (reference sequence). The CDR3 runs 13 residues. The CDR3 DNA is TGTGCCAGCAGTTACCGACCCCAAGAGACCCAGTACTTC. Translating it yields CASSYRPQETQYF.

This clonotype has only one observation. V is TRBV7-9 and J is TRBJ2-1; tentative D call: TRBD2 (6 bases). The V end was cut by 4 bases, the J end by 4 bases, with 20 bases between. CDR1 and CDR2 (germline): SEHNR, FQNEAQ (reference sequence). The CDR3 runs to 17 residues. CDR3 amino acids: CASSSTPPGLRYNEQFF. The CDR3 nucleotides read TGTGCCAGCAGCTCCACCCCCCCGGGACTCCGATACAATGAGCAGTTCTTC.

The chain has TRBV4-2 and TRBJ1-2; D gene uncertain. The germline V and J ends were trimmed by 1 base and 6 bases, with 12 bases remaining between them. Germline values: CDR1 LGHNA, CDR2 YNFKEQ. The CDR3 consists of 14 residues. The chain's CDR3 is CASSQGSGINGYTF. In DNA, the CDR3 is TGTGCCAGCAGCCAAGGGTCCGGGATCAATGGCTACACCTTC.

This clonotype was found a few times. The gene calls are TRBV28 and TRBJ1-5; weak D call: TRBD1 (6 bases). Germline lookup yields CDR1 MDHEN and CDR2 SYDVKM. The V and J ends lost 6 bases and 6 bases respectively, with 18 bases between them. The CDR3 runs to 15 residues. Here the CDR3 DNA reads TGTGCCAGCAGCGGAGGACAGTCCGTATTTCAGCCCCAGCATTTT. It yields the protein CASSGGQSVFQPQHF. The whole variable domain, filled in from reference TRBV28 and TRBJ1-5, reads DVKVTQSSRYLVKRTGEKVFLECVQDMDHENMFWYRQDPGLGLRLIYFSYDVKMKEKGDIPEGYSVSREKKERFSLILESASTNQTSMYLCASSGGQSVFQPQHFGDGTRLSIL.

This clonotype was counted once. This chain joins TRBV28 and TRBJ1-5, with TRBD1 as a possible D gene (5 bases). The germline V gene encodes CDR1 MDHEN and CDR2 SYDVKM. Trimming cost V 0 bases and J 7 bases, with 13 bases left between them. CDR3 length equals 15 residues. The CDR3 nucleotides read TGTGCCAGCAGTTTATGGTACGGGGGAGGACAGCCCCAGCATTTT. It translates to CASSLWYGGGQPQHF.

The chain combines TRBV5-1 with TRBJ2-7; 11 bases agree with TRBD2. The CDR3 loop spans 15 amino acids. Germline-derived CDR1 and CDR2 are SGHRS and YFSETQ. V was clipped by 0 bases and J by 2 bases; unmatched bases: 1. CDR3 residues: CASSLVSGGAYEQYF. The CDR3 nucleotides read TGCGCCAGCAGCTTGGTTAGCGGGGGGGCCTACGAGCAGTACTTC.

This clonotype was seen more than once but under ten times. The chain employs TRBV12-3 or TRBV12-4 and TRBJ1-4; 9 nucleotides line up with TRBD1. The J segment lost 4 bases and the V segment lost 4 bases, leaving 10 bases of the junction unmatched. The length of the CDR3 is 17 residues. This CDR3 is CASSSCTGGFHNEKLFF. The DNA for the CDR3 is TGTGCCAGCAGTTCATGTACAGGGGGCTTTCATAATGAAAAACTGTTTTTT.

The rearrangement uses TRBV7-9 and TRBJ2-7; tentatively, D is TRBD2 (6 bases). V lost 2 bases to trimming and J lost 3 bases, with 14 bases between them. The CDR3 is made up of 15 amino acids. Looked up from germline, CDR1 is SEHNR and CDR2 is FQNEAQ (reference sequence). This CDR3 is CASSLTGGAYYEQYF. The CDR3 DNA follows: TGTGCCAGCAGCTTAACCGGCGGGGCTTACTACGAGCAGTACTTC.

This clonotype was found a few times. This chain links TRBV7-9 with TRBJ1-4, with a tentative D call TRBD1 (5 bases). V shed 3 bases and J shed 8 bases, with 7 bases lying between them. Germline CDR1 SEHNR, CDR2 FQNEAQ (reference sequence). The CDR3 covers 12 residues. CDR3 protein: CASSFGGEKLFF. The CDR3 nucleotides read TGTGCCAGCAGCTTTGGGGGAGAAAAACTGTTTTTT.

In its sample, this clonotype was seen a few times. The chain carries TRBV5-1 and TRBJ1-2, with D possibly matching TRBD1 (5 bases). There are 15 residues in the CDR3. Germline lookup yields CDR1 SGHRS and CDR2 YFSETQ. Trimming shortened V by 0 bases and J by 6 bases, and 15 bases separated the two germline ends. The CDR3, as DNA: TGCGCCAGCAGCTTGGGGAGGGGAGCCCGGGATGGCTACACCTTC. It yields the protein CASSLGRGARDGYTF.

This chain joins TRBV4-1 and TRBJ1-4; D remains unclear. There are 15 residues in the CDR3. V was cut by 0 bases and J by 0 bases, with 5 bases left in between. Germline CDR1 and CDR2: MGHRA and YSYEKL. This CDR3 is CASSQEWTTNEKLFF. CDR3 in DNA: TGCGCCAGCAGCCAAGAGTGGACAACTAATGAAAAACTGTTTTTT.

The rearrangement joins TRBV5-1 to TRBJ2-3; the D gene could be TRBD1 or TRBD2 (5 bases each). The germline V and J ends were trimmed by 4 bases and 6 bases, with 15 bases remaining between them. This CDR3 has 14 amino acids. Per germline, CDR1 SGHRS and CDR2 YFSETQ. This CDR3 reads CASSPGRQLDTQYF. CDR3 sequence (DNA): TGCGCCAGCAGCCCGGGACGGCAACTGGATACGCAGTATTTT.

This chain connects TRBV9 to TRBJ1-3; tentatively, D is TRBD1 (6 bases). V was cut by 7 bases and J by 3 bases, with 11 bases left in between. The germline CDR1 and CDR2 sequences are SGDLS and YYNGEE. The CDR3 is 13 residues long. This chain's CDR3 is CASGRGNGNTIYF. CDR3 DNA: TGTGCCAGCGGCAGGGGAAATGGAAACACCATATATTTT.

The chain joins TRBV10-3 to TRBJ2-5; TRBD1 might be the D (8 bases). The CDR3 is 13 amino acids. The V end was cut by 7 bases, the J end by 7 bases, with 16 bases between. CDR1 ENHRY and CDR2 SYGVKD come from the germline V gene. Here the CDR3 reads CAITSDREGTQYF. The CDR3 DNA follows: TGTGCCATCACCTCGGACAGGGAGGGGACCCAGTACTTC.

This clonotype was seen more than once but under ten times. The chain has TRBV7-2 and TRBJ2-5; possible D gene TRBD2, 5 bases. CDR3 length equals 12 residues. Germline V gene data show CDR1 as SGHTA and CDR2 as FQGNSA. Trimming pared 5 bases from V and 9 bases from J, leaving 13 bases between. The CDR3: CASSHPSGSQYF. The DNA of the CDR3 is TGTGCCAGCAGCCATCCGTCGGGGTCCCAGTACTTC.